This entry concerns a single T cell receptor (beta chain). The source of the sample is a study of blood T cell repertoires in COVID-19. Study-level background: Donors in the United States, Italy and Spain gave samples during acute or convalescent COVID-19.

Trimming cost V 2 bases and J 4 bases; bases outside gene matches: 3. The CDR3 has 14 residues. The germline V gene has CDR1 SGHRS and CDR2 YFSETQ. Repertoires were generated with immunoSEQ multiplex PCR, while TCRdb's copy carries only in-frame clones and drops some. The sample contains approximately 440,000 clones, more than 70% of which appear only once. This clonotype was sampled from a woman aged 45 to 65 with COVID-19, enrolled during active disease. The sample consisted of peripheral blood. V and J are TRBV5-1 and TRBJ1-5, with TRBD1 matching 7 bases. CDR3 DNA sequence: TGCGCCAGCAGCTTATGGGACAGAAATCAGCCCCAGCATTTT. This translates into CASSLWDRNQPQHF.